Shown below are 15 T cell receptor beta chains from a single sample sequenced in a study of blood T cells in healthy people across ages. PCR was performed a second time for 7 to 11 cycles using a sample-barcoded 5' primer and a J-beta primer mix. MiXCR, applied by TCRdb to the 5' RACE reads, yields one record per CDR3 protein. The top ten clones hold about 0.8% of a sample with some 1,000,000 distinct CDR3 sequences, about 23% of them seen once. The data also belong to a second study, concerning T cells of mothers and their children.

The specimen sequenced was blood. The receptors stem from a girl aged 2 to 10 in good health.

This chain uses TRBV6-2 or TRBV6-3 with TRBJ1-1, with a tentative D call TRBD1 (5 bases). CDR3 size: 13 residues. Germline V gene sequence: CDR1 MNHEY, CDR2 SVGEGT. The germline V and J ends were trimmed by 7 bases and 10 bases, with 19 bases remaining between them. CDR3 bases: TGTGCCAGCAATTCCCGGGGCCCCGGTGGAGCTTTCTTT. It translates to CASNSRGPGGAFF.

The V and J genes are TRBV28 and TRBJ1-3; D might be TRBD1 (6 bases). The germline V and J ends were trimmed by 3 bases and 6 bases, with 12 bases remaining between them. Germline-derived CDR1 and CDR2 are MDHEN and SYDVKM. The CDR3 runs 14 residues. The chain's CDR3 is CASSFQGPENTIYF. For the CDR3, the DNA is TGTGCCAGCAGTTTTCAGGGGCCGGAAAACACCATATATTTT.

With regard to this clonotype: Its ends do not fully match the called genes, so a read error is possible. This CDR3 is CASSPRDSPWSSFF. The CDR3 DNA reads as TGTGCCAGCAGCCCCCGGGACTCGCCCTGGAGCTCATTCTTC. The gene calls are TRBV7-2 and TRBJ2-5, with TRBD2 as a possible D gene (6 bases). Per the germline V gene, CDR1 is SGHTA and CDR2 is FQGNSA. The CDR3 totals 14 residues.

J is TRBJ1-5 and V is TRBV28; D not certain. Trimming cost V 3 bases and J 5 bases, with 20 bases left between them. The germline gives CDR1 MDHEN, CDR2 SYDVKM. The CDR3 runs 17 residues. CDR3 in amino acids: CASSFQPLRREDQPQHF. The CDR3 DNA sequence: TGTGCCAGCAGTTTTCAACCTCTTCGGCGGGAGGATCAGCCCCAGCATTTT.

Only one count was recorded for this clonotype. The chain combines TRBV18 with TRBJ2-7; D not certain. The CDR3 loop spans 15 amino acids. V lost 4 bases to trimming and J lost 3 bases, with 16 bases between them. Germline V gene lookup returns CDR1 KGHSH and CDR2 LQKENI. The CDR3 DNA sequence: TGTGCCAGCTCACGGGGAAACGAAGAGGTCTACGAGCAGTACTTC. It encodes CASSRGNEEVYEQYF.

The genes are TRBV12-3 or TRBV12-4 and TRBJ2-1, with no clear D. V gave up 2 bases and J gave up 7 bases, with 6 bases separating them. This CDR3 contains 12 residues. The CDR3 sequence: CASSLNGNEQFF. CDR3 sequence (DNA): TGTGCCAGCAGTTTAAACGGGAATGAGCAGTTCTTC.

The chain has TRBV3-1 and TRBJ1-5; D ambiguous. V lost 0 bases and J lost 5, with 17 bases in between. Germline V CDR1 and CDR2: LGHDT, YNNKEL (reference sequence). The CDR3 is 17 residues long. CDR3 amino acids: CASSQDLPGEGDQPQHF. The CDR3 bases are TGTGCCAGCAGCCAAGATCTTCCAGGTGAAGGCGATCAGCCCCAGCATTTT.

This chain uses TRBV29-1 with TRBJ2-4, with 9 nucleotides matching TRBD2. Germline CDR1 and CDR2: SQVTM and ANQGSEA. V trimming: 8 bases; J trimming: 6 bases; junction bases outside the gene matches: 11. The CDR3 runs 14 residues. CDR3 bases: TGCAGCATCCAGATAGCGGGGGTAAGAAACATTCAGTACTTC. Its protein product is CSIQIAGVRNIQYF.

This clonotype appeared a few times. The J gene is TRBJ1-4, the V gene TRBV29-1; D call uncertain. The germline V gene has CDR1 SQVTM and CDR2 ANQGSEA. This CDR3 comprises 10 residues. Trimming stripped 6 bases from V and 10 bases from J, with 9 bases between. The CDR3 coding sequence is TGCAGCGTGGCCGAAGGAAAACTGTTTTTT. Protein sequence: CSVAEGKLFF.

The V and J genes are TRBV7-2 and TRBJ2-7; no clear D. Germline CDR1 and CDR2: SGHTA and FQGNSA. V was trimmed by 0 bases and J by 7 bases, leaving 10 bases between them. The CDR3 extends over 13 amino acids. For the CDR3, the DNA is TGTGCCAGCAGCTTAGCGCTTTTGGGGGAGCAGTACTTC. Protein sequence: CASSLALLGEQYF. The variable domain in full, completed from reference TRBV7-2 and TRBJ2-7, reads GAGVSQSPSNKVTEKGKDVELRCDPISGHTALYWYRQSLGQGLEFLIYFQGNSAPDKSGLPSDRFSAERTGGSVSTLTIQRTQQEDSAVYLCASSLALLGEQYFGPGTRLTVT.

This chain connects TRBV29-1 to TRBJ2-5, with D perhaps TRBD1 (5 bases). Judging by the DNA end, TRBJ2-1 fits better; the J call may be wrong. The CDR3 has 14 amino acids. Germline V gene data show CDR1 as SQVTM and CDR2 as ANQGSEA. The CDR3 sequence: CSVVGRVSYNEQFF. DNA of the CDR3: TGCAGCGTTGTAGGCAGGGTTAGCTACAATGAGCAGTTCTTC.

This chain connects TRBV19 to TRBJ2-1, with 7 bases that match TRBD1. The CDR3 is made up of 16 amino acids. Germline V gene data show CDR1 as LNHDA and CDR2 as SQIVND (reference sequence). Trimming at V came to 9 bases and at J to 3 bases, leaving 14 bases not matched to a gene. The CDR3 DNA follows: TGTGCCAGCCACCCCCGGGAACAGGGGATCTACAATGAGCAGTTCTTC. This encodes CASHPREQGIYNEQFF.

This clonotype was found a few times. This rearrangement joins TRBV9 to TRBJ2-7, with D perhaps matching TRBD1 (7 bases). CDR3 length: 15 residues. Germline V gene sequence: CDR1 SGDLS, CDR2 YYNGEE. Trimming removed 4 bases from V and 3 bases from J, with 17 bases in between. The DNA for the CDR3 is TGTGCCAGCAGCCAAACAGGGGCGGGATTCTACGAGCAGTACTTC. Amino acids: CASSQTGAGFYEQYF. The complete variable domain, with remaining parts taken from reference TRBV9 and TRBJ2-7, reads DSGVTQTPKHLITATGQRVTLRCSPRSGDLSVYWYQQSLDQGLQFLIQYYNGEERAKGNILERFSAQQFPDLHSELNLSSLELGDSALYFCASSQTGAGFYEQYFGPGTRLTVT.

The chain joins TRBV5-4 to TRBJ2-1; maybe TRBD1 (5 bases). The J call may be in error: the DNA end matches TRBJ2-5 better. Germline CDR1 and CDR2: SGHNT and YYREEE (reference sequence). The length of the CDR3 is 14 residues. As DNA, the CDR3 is TGTGCCACCATGTACAGGAAAATCGAAGAGACCCAGTACTTC. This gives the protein CATMYRKIEETQYF.

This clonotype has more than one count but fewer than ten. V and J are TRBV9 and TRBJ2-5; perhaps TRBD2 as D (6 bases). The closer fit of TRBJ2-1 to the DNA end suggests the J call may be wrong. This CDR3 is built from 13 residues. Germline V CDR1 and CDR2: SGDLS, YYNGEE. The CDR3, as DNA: TGTGCCAGCAGCGTCGGAGGGGCCAATGAGCAGTTCTTC. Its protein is CASSVGGANEQFF.